The entry below gives a single T cell receptor beta chain sequence along with its context. What it binds is not known. CDR3 length: 15 residues. CDR1 SGHAT and CDR2 FQNNGV come from the germline V gene. The V end lost 5 bases, the J end lost 11 bases, and 22 bases lay between the germline ends. Tumor samples were obtained before definitive surgery or chemotherapy. Sequenced by immunoSEQ multiplex PCR; TCRdb stores in-frame clones only, minus some. The table records 8,000 to 10,000 clones, about two thirds of them present only once. This record comes from a study of high-grade serous ovarian cancer treatment subgroups. Across the study: Each sample yielded on average roughly 7,400 unique TCR beta rearrangements from around 14,000 reads. The study's findings and limits: Bulk tumor TCR sequencing gave no spatial information. Different patients shared almost no repertoire; same-patient tumors shared about 0.095 to 0.79.

This receptor was obtained from a human donor with high-grade serous ovarian cancer. The genes are TRBV11-2 and TRBJ1-5, with no clear D. The material sequenced was tumor tissue. CDR3 residues: CASSQESRQPGAQHF. CDR3 DNA sequence: TGTGCCAGCAGCCAAGAAAGTCGGCAACCCGGGGCCCAGCATTTT.